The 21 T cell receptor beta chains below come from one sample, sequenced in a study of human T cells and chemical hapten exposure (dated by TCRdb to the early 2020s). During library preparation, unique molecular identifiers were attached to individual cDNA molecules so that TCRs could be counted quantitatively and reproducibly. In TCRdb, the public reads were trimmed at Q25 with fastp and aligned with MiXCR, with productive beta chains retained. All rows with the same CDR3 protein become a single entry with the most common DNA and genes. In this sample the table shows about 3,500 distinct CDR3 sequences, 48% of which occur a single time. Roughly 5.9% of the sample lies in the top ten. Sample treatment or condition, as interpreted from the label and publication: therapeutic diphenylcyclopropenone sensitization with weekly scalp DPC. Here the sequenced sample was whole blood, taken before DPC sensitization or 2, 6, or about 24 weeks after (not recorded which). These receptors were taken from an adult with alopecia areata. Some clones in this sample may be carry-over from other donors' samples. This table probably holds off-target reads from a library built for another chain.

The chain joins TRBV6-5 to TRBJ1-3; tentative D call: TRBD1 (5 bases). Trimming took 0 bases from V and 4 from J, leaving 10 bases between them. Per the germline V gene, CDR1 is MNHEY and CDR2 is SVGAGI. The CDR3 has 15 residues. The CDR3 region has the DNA TGTGCCAGCAGTTACTCGACAGTTGGAGGAAACACCATATATTTT. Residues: CASSYSTVGGNTIYF.

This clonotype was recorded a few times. For the CDR3, the DNA is TGCGCCAGCAGAGATGGAGGGATGAACACTGAAGCTTTCTTT. The encoded protein is CASRDGGMNTEAFF. The chain recombines TRBV5-1 with TRBJ1-1; D gene ambiguous. The CDR3 has 14 amino acids. Looked up from germline, CDR1 is SGHRS and CDR2 is YFSETQ. Deletions cut 5 bases from V and 0 bases from J, with 11 bases between. The full variable domain, in which reference TRBV5-1 and TRBJ1-1 provide the parts outside the CDR3, is KAGVTQTPRYLIKTRGQQVTLSCSPISGHRSVSWYQQTPGQGLQFLFEYFSETQRNKGNFPGRFSGRQFSNSRSEMNVSTLELGDSALYLCASRDGGMNTEAFFGQGTRLTVV.

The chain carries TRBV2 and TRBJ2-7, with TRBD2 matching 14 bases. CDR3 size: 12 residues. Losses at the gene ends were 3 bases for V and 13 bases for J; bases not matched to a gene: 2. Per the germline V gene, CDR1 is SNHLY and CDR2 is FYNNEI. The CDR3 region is CASSEGLAGAYF. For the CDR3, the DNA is TGTGCCAGCAGTGAGGGACTAGCGGGGGCTTACTTC. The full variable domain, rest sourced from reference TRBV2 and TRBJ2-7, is EPEVTQTPSHQVTQMGQEVILRCVPISNHLYFYWYRQILGQKVEFLVSFYNNEISEKSEIFDDQFSVERPDGSNFTLKIRSTKLEDSAMYFCASSEGLAGAYFGPGTRLTVT.

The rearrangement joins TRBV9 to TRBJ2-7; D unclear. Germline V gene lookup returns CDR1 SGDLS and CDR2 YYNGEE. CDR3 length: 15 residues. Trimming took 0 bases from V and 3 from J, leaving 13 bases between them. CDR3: CASSVAPSGNYEQYF. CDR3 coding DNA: TGTGCCAGCAGCGTAGCCCCGTCAGGTAACTACGAGCAGTACTTC.

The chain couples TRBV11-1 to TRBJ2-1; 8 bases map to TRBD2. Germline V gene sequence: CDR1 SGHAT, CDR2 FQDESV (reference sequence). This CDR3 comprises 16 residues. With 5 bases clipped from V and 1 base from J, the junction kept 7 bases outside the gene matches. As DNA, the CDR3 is TGTGCCAGCAGCCGGGTACTAGCGGCGTCCTACAATGAGCAGTTCTTC. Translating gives CASSRVLAASYNEQFF.

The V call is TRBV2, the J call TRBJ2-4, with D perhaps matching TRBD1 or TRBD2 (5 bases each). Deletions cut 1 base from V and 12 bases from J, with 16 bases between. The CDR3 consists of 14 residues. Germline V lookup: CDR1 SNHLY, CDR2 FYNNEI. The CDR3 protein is CASSEGFQGVTQYF. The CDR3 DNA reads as TGTGCCAGCAGTGAAGGATTTCAGGGAGTAACTCAGTACTTC. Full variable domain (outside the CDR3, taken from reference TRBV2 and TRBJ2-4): EPEVTQTPSHQVTQMGQEVILRCVPISNHLYFYWYRQILGQKVEFLVSFYNNEISEKSEIFDDQFSVERPDGSNFTLKIRSTKLEDSAMYFCASSEGFQGVTQYFGAGTRLSVL.

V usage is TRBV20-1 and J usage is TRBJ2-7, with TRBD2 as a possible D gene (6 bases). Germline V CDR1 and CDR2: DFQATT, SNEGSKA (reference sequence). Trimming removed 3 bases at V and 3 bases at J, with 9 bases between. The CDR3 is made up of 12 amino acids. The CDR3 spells CSARGGGYEQYF. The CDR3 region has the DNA TGCAGTGCTAGGGGGGGAGGCTACGAGCAGTACTTC.

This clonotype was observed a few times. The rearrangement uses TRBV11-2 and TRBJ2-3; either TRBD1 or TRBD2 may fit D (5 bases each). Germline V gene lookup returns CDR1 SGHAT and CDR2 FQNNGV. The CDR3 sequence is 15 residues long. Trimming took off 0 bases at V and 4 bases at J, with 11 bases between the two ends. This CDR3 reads CASSLEGVRADTQYF. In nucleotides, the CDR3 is TGTGCCAGCAGCTTAGAGGGGGTGAGGGCAGATACGCAGTATTTT.

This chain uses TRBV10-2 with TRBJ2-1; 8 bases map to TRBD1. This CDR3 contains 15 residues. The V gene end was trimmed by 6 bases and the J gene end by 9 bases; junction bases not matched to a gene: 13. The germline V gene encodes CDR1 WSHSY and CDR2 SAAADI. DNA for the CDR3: TGCGCCAGCAGGGTGGACAGGGATGCAATTGGTGAGCAGTTCTTC. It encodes CASRVDRDAIGEQFF.

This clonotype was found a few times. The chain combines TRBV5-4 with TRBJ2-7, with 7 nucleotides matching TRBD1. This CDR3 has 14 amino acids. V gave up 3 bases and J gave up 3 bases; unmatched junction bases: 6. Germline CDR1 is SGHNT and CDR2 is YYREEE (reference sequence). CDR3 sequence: CASSSGQAFYEQYF. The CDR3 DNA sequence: TGTGCCAGCAGCTCCGGACAGGCTTTCTACGAGCAGTACTTC.

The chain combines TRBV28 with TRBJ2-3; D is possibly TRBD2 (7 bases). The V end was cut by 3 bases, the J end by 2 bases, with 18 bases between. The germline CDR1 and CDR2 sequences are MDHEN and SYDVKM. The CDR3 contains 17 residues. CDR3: CASSLPQGGGITDTQYF. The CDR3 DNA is TGTGCCAGCAGTTTGCCCCAGGGCGGGGGCATCACAGATACGCAGTATTTT.

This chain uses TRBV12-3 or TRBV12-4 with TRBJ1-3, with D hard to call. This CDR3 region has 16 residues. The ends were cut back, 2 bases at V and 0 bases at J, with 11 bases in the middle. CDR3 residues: CASSLLAAISGNTIYF. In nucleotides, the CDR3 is TGTGCCAGCAGTTTACTGGCGGCAATCTCTGGAAACACCATATATTTT.

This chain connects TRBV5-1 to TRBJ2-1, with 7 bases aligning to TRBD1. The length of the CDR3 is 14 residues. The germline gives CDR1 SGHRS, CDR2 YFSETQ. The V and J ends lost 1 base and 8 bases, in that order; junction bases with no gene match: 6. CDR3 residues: CASSLTGEADEQFF. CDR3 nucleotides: TGCGCCAGCAGCTTGACAGGGGAAGCGGATGAGCAGTTCTTC.

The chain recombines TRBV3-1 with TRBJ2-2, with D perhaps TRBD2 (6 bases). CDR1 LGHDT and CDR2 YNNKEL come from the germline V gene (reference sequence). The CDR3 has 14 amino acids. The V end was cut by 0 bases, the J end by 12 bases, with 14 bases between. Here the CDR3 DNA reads TGTGCCAGCAGCCAAGATCGAGGAGGGATGCAGCTGTTTTTT. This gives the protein CASSQDRGGMQLFF.

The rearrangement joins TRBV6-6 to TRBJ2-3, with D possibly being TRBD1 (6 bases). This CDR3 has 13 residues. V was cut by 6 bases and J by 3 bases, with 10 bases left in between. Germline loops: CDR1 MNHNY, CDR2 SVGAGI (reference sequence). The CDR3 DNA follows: TGTGCCAGCAGCCCCAGGGGTACAGATACGCAGTATTTT. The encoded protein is CASSPRGTDTQYF.

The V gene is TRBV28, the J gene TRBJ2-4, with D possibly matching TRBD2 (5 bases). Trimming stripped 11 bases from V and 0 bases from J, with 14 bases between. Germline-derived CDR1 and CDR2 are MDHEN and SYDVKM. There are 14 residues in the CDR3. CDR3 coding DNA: TGTGCCGTCGGAGGAACTATAGCCAAAAACATTCAGTACTTC. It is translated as CAVGGTIAKNIQYF.

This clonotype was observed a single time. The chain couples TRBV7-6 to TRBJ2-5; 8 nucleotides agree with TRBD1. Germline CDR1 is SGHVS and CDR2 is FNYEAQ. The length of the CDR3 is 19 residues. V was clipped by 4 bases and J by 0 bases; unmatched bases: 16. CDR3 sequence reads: CASSSPGQETDAYQETQYF. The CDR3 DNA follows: TGTGCCAGCAGCTCCCCGGGACAGGAGACTGATGCGTACCAAGAGACCCAGTACTTC.

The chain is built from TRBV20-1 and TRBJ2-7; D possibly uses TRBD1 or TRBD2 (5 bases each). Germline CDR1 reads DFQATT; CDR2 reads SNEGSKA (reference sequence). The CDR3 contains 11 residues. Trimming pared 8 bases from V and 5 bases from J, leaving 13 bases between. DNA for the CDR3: TGCAGTCACCAGATGGGGGACGAGCAGTACTTC. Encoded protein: CSHQMGDEQYF.

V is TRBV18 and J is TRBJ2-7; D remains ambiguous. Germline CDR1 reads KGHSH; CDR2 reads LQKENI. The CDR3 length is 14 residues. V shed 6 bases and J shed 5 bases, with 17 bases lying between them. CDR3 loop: CASSPSYSGDEQYF. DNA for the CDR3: TGTGCCAGCTCCCCCTCGTATTCGGGCGACGAGCAGTACTTC.

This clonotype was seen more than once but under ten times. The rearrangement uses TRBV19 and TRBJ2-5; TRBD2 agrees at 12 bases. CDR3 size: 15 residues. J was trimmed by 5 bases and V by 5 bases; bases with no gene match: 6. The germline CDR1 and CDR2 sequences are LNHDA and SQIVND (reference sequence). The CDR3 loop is CASSSPTSGGETQYF. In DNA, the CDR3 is TGTGCCAGTAGTTCTCCGACTAGCGGGGGCGAGACCCAGTACTTC.

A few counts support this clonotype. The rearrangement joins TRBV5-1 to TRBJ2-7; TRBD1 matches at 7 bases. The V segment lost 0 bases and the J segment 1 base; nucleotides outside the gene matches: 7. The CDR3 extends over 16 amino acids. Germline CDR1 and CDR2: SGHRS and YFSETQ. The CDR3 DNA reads TGCGCCAGCAGCTTGGCTGGTACAGGGGTTTCCTACGAGCAGTACTTC. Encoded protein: CASSLAGTGVSYEQYF.